A selection of T cell receptor beta chains follows, all from one sample in a study of cytomegalovirus exposure and HLA in healthy donors. Sequencing used immunoSEQ multiplex PCR; TCRdb keeps in-frame clones, though not all of them. Of roughly 130,000 clones detected, 74% appear once; the ten largest clones hold nearly 6%. The sequenced material came from PBMCs. The receptors derive from a woman between 50 and 59 years old in good health and CMV-seropositive. Each CDR3 is given with its conserved first and last residue. The D gene is left open where the match is weak.

d_gene	v_gene	j_gene	CDR3aa
TRBD1	TRBV11-3	TRBJ1-6	CASSFGTGSSPLHF
.	TRBV29-1	TRBJ1-2	CSVSLGQGIGYTF
.	TRBV30	TRBJ1-2	CAWNRQSYGYTF
TRBD1	TRBV6-5	TRBJ1-3	CASSYQGDPSGNTIYF
.	TRBV7-6	TRBJ1-4	CASSLDGGSEKLFF
.	TRBV7-2	TRBJ1-3	CASSRRGGGGNTIYF
.	TRBV5-6	TRBJ2-5	CASSYRQVFQETQYF
.	TRBV19	TRBJ2-7	CASSPLGRSTEGTRSYEQYF
.	TRBV11-3	TRBJ1-6	CASPGSFSNSYNSPLHF
.	TRBV15	TRBJ2-5	CATSSRVQETQYF
.	TRBV6-6	TRBJ1-5	CASSSGGYQPQHF
.	TRBV5-1	TRBJ2-7	CASSLDGSFSYEQHF
TRBD1	TRBV11-2	TRBJ2-7	CASSSLQGGTYEQYF
.	TRBV6-6	TRBJ2-3	CASRSIGTPWDF
.	TRBV5-6	TRBJ1-6	CASSLSTGGSNSPLHF
TRBD2	TRBV19	TRBJ2-1	CASSGGLVLLNEQFF
TRBD1	TRBV4-1	TRBJ2-1	CASSQRQGATDEQFF
TRBD1	TRBV5-5	TRBJ2-2	CASSWTGGTGELFF